This passage covers 28 T cell receptor beta chains from one sample sequenced in a study of T-cell reconstitution after alpha-beta-depleted transplantation in children. Unique molecular identifiers were used to barcode this TCRbeta library. TCRdb itself ran the PCR reads through MiXCR, one entry per CDR3 protein. The sample yields some 490,000 distinct CDR3 sequences, under 15% seen once. Specimen: PBMCs from the stem cell graft donor, collected from the stem cell graft. All receptors derive from a human donor who donated a stem cell graft to a child with combined immunodeficiency.

This clonotype was detected many times. The CDR3 region has the DNA TGTGCCTGGAGTGAACAGGGATACGCCTACGAGCAGTACTTC. Translated: CAWSEQGYAYEQYF. This chain joins TRBV30 and TRBJ2-7; possible D gene TRBD1, 6 bases. V was clipped by 1 base and J by 2 bases, with 12 bases between them. Per germline, CDR1 GTSNPN and CDR2 SVGIG (reference sequence). The length of the CDR3 is 14 residues.

This rearrangement joins TRBV20-1 to TRBJ2-7; TRBD2 matches at 10 bases. Germline V gives CDR1 DFQATT, CDR2 SNEGSKA (reference sequence). This CDR3 comprises 13 residues. The V gene end was trimmed by 7 bases and the J gene end by 4 bases; junction bases not matched to a gene: 7. This CDR3 reads CSGAGTSDYEQYF. The DNA of the CDR3 is TGCAGTGGGGCCGGGACTAGCGATTACGAGCAGTACTTC.

The sample holds many counts of this clonotype. This chain joins TRBV12-3 or TRBV12-4 and TRBJ2-7; 9 positions agree with TRBD1. The CDR3 covers 14 residues. V lost 7 bases to trimming and J lost 1 base; unmatched junction nucleotides: 5. CDR3 DNA sequence: TGTGCCAGCACTTCCGGGACAGGGTCCTACGAGCAGTACTTC. Protein sequence: CASTSGTGSYEQYF.

In this sample, this clonotype turned up a few times. The chain has TRBV15 and TRBJ1-2; D possibly corresponds to TRBD1 (5 bases). CDR3 length: 15 amino acids. Trimming cost V 0 bases and J 8 bases, with 16 bases left between them. Germline-derived CDR1 and CDR2 are LNHNV and YYDKDF (reference sequence). The CDR3 sequence is CATSRDQGRGLGYTF. DNA for the CDR3: TGTGCCACCAGCAGAGACCAGGGAAGGGGTCTGGGCTACACCTTC.

This clonotype was counted many times. The genes are TRBV24-1 and TRBJ2-7, with 7 bases lining up with TRBD1. The CDR3 has 18 amino acids. With 1 base clipped from V and 3 bases from J, the junction kept 14 bases outside the gene matches. Per the germline V gene, CDR1 is KGHDR and CDR2 is SFDVKD. The CDR3 DNA reads TGTGCCACCAGTGATTTCGGAGACAGGGAAACACGGGACTACGAGCAGTACTTC. Translation gives CATSDFGDRETRDYEQYF.

In its sample, this clonotype was seen many times. The CDR3 coding sequence is TGTGCCAGCGTTTCGGGACAGGTGGGCGATACGCAGTATTTT. It is translated as CASVSGQVGDTQYF. V is TRBV7-9 and J is TRBJ2-3; 8 bases align to TRBD1. Germline trimming cut 8 bases from V and 6 bases from J; bases unmatched to any gene: 10. The CDR3 has 14 amino acids. CDR1 is SEHNR, CDR2 FQNEAQ, per germline (reference sequence).

This clonotype was seen many times. CDR3 sequence (DNA): TGTGCCAGCAGCTTAAGGAAGCTGTTTTTT. This encodes CASSLRKLFF. V is TRBV7-2 and J is TRBJ2-2; no definite D call. The CDR3 runs 10 residues. Germline V gives CDR1 SGHTA, CDR2 FQGNSA. V lost 2 bases and J 12 bases, leaving 4 bases between the germline ends.

This clonotype was seen a handful of times. The chain joins TRBV28 to TRBJ1-2; D remains unclear. The V gene's germline CDR1 is MDHEN and CDR2 SYDVKM. The CDR3 is made up of 12 amino acids. Trimming removed 6 bases from V and 8 bases from J, with 13 bases in between. The CDR3 loop is CASSWLGWGYTF. The CDR3 nucleotides read TGTGCCAGCAGCTGGTTGGGGTGGGGCTACACCTTC.

J is TRBJ2-2 and V is TRBV12-5; 11 nucleotides match TRBD1. Unmatched junction bases numbered 10, after V lost 5 bases and J lost 8 bases. The CDR3 loop spans 16 amino acids. Germline CDR1 is LGHNT and CDR2 is FRNRAP. DNA of the CDR3: TGTGCTAGTGGTCCAGGACAGGGGGCGCCCCCGGGGGAGCTGTTTTTT. It encodes CASGPGQGAPPGELFF.

In its sample, this clonotype was seen many times. The genes are TRBV2 and TRBJ2-1; perhaps TRBD2 as D (6 bases). V was shortened by 7 bases and J by 2 bases, with 18 bases between the two germline ends. CDR3 size: 16 residues. Germline V gene data show CDR1 as SNHLY and CDR2 as FYNNEI. CDR3 sequence: CASNGVRRETYNEQFF. The CDR3 DNA sequence: TGTGCCAGCAATGGAGTTCGGCGGGAAACCTACAATGAGCAGTTCTTC.

This clonotype was seen ten or more times. The rearrangement links TRBV18 to TRBJ2-7, with 8 bases that match TRBD1. The CDR3 runs 14 residues. V was pared by 3 bases and J by 4 bases, with 5 bases of the junction left unmatched. Germline values: CDR1 KGHSH, CDR2 LQKENI. This CDR3 is CASSPWTGTYEQYF. CDR3 bases: TGTGCCAGCTCACCGTGGACAGGGACGTACGAGCAGTACTTC.

This clonotype was counted a few times. The chain couples TRBV5-1 to TRBJ1-1, with 7 bases fitting TRBD1. The germline V gene has CDR1 SGHRS and CDR2 YFSETQ. The V and J ends lost 0 bases and 0 bases, in that order; junction bases with no gene match: 8. The length of the CDR3 is 17 residues. CDR3 protein: CASSLAQGVEMNTEAFF. CDR3 nucleotides: TGCGCCAGCAGCTTGGCCCAGGGGGTGGAGATGAACACTGAAGCTTTCTTT. Looking up the rest from reference TRBV5-1 and TRBJ1-1 gives the full variable domain: KAGVTQTPRYLIKTRGQQVTLSCSPISGHRSVSWYQQTPGQGLQFLFEYFSETQRNKGNFPGRFSGRQFSNSRSEMNVSTLELGDSALYLCASSLAQGVEMNTEAFFGQGTRLTVV.

There are many counts of this clonotype. CDR3 sequence: CASSYSGSSYEQYF. DNA of the CDR3: TGTGCCAGCAGTTACTCTGGCAGTTCCTACGAGCAGTACTTC. The chain has TRBV6-2 or TRBV6-3 and TRBJ2-7, with no clear D. CDR3 length: 14 residues. V was pared by 0 bases and J by 1 base, with 7 bases between. From germline, CDR1 is MNHEY and CDR2 SVGEGT.

This clonotype has only a few counts. V is TRBV4-3 and J is TRBJ1-4; D not certain. Germline V gene data show CDR1 as LGHNA and CDR2 as YSLEER. Trimming took 0 bases from V and 7 from J, leaving 18 bases between them. This CDR3 spans 17 amino acids. The CDR3 loop reads CASSQEKGAAPSEKLFF. CDR3 bases: TGCGCCAGCAGCCAAGAAAAGGGTGCGGCCCCAAGTGAAAAACTGTTTTTT.

In its sample, this clonotype was seen a few times. J is TRBJ2-1 and V is TRBV19, with D unresolved. The CDR3 totals 14 residues. Deletions cut 0 bases from V and 6 bases from J, with 9 bases between. From germline, CDR1 is LNHDA and CDR2 SQIVND (reference sequence). The CDR3 loop is CASSIEAASNEQFF. The CDR3 nucleotides are TGTGCCAGTAGTATAGAGGCGGCGTCCAATGAGCAGTTCTTC.

This clonotype has only a few counts. The genes are TRBV5-1 and TRBJ2-5; D is possibly TRBD1 (6 bases). With 6 bases removed from V and 4 bases from J, the gap between germline ends came to 7 bases. Per the germline V gene, CDR1 is SGHRS and CDR2 is YFSETQ. This CDR3 has 11 residues. DNA of the CDR3: TGCGCCAGCATCAGGGGAGAGACCCAGTACTTC. Protein sequence: CASIRGETQYF.

The rearrangement links TRBV4-3 to TRBJ2-5; perhaps TRBD1 as D (6 bases). Trimming removed 1 base from V and 0 bases from J, with 9 bases in between. The CDR3 loop spans 15 amino acids. CDR1 is LGHNA, CDR2 YSLEER, per germline. The chain's CDR3 is CASSQGWDNQETQYF. CDR3 sequence (DNA): TGCGCCAGCAGCCAAGGGTGGGACAACCAAGAGACCCAGTACTTC.

There are a few counts of this clonotype. The V gene is TRBV11-1, the J gene TRBJ2-2, with 8 positions matching TRBD1. CDR1 and CDR2 (germline): SGHAT, FQDESV (reference sequence). Trimming removed 5 bases from V and 5 bases from J; junction bases left unmatched: 22. There are 20 residues in the CDR3. CDR3 loop: CASSQTTDLKDRVLTGELFF. The CDR3 DNA reads TGTGCCAGCAGCCAGACGACGGACCTTAAGGACAGGGTTCTGACCGGGGAGCTGTTTTTT. Combining the CDR3 with reference TRBV11-1 and TRBJ2-2 gives the whole variable domain EAEVAQSPRYKITEKSQAVAFWCDPISGHATLYWYRQILGQGPELLVQFQDESVVDDSQLPKDRFSAERLKGVDSTLKIQPAELGDSAMYLCASSQTTDLKDRVLTGELFFGEGSRLTVL.

This clonotype was found a few times. The chain employs TRBV29-1 and TRBJ2-1; 9 nucleotides align to TRBD2. V was pared by 4 bases and J by 0 bases, with 10 bases of the junction left unmatched. The germline V gene encodes CDR1 SQVTM and CDR2 ANQGSEA. The CDR3 loop spans 17 amino acids. CDR3: CSVAGAGGDSSYNEQFF. The CDR3 region has the DNA TGCAGCGTTGCAGGAGCGGGGGGAGATAGCTCCTACAATGAGCAGTTCTTC.

V and J are TRBV4-3 and TRBJ2-5, with 12 bases that match TRBD2. V trimming: 0 bases; J trimming: 6 bases; junction bases outside the gene matches: 5. Germline CDR1 LGHNA, CDR2 YSLEER. This CDR3 is 16 amino acids long. The CDR3 loop reads CASSQEASGRGKTQYF. CDR3 coding DNA: TGCGCCAGCAGCCAAGAGGCTAGCGGGAGGGGTAAGACCCAGTACTTC.

The chain employs TRBV7-8 and TRBJ1-5; D possibly corresponds to TRBD1 (6 bases). V dropped 8 bases and J dropped 3 bases, with 17 bases sitting between them. There are 15 residues in the CDR3. Germline V gives CDR1 SGHVS, CDR2 FQNEAQ. The CDR3 reads CASQGNPTTNQPQHF. The CDR3 coding sequence is TGTGCCAGCCAGGGGAACCCAACCACCAATCAGCCCCAGCATTTT.

This clonotype was detected many times. The chain links TRBV28 to TRBJ1-2; D call uncertain. CDR1 is MDHEN and CDR2 is SYDVKM in the germline V gene. This CDR3 contains 12 residues. V dropped 5 bases and J dropped 4 bases, with 8 bases sitting between them. CDR3 nucleotides: TGTGCCAGCAGTCTCCCATCCTATGGCTACACCTTC. It is translated as CASSLPSYGYTF.

This clonotype came up many times. V gene TRBV6-5 combines with J gene TRBJ2-1; either TRBD1 or TRBD2 may fit D (6 bases each). CDR1 is MNHEY, CDR2 SVGAGI, per germline. V lost 8 bases and J 4 bases, leaving 21 bases between the germline ends. This CDR3 has 16 residues. DNA of the CDR3: TGTGCCAGCGCTCCGGGGGCAGATTGGAAGTACAATGAGCAGTTCTTC. This encodes CASAPGADWKYNEQFF.

The table lists this clonotype with many counts. The V call is TRBV20-1, the J call TRBJ2-1, with a possible D match to TRBD2 (6 bases). CDR3 length: 15 residues. Trimming stripped 5 bases from V and 3 bases from J, with 17 bases between. Germline CDR1 is DFQATT and CDR2 is SNEGSKA (reference sequence). CDR3 in amino acids: CSAPHWGEVYNEQFF. The DNA for the CDR3 is TGCAGTGCTCCCCATTGGGGGGAGGTCTACAATGAGCAGTTCTTC.

This clonotype was detected a few times. V and J are TRBV20-1 and TRBJ2-7, with D possibly called TRBD1 or TRBD2 (7 bases each). Germline CDR1 DFQATT, CDR2 SNEGSKA (reference sequence). V was cut by 5 bases and J by 7 bases, with 21 bases left in between. The CDR3 is 14 residues long. Written as DNA, the CDR3 is TGCAGTGCTCGACACTCCAGGGGGGGGGGAGAGCAGTACTTC. This gives the protein CSARHSRGGGEQYF.

The chain links TRBV28 to TRBJ2-3, with D maybe TRBD2 (6 bases). Germline V gene data show CDR1 as MDHEN and CDR2 as SYDVKM. The CDR3 length is 12 residues. Trimming removed 6 bases at V and 4 bases at J, with 8 bases between. Here the CDR3 DNA reads TGTGCCAGCAGGGAGGGATCAGATACGCAGTATTTT. Its protein product is CASREGSDTQYF.

This clonotype came up a few times. This chain connects TRBV6-2 or TRBV6-3 to TRBJ2-7, with D tentatively TRBD1 (5 bases). V shed 10 bases and J shed 5 bases, with 24 bases lying between them. The V gene's germline CDR1 is MNHEY and CDR2 SVGEGT. There are 15 residues in the CDR3. This chain's CDR3 is CATCPVLGPRDEQYF. The CDR3, as DNA: TGTGCCACCTGCCCGGTTTTGGGGCCCCGGGACGAGCAGTACTTC.

The chain employs TRBV7-8 and TRBJ1-5, with D possibly TRBD1 on 5 matching bases. Germline CDR1 SGHVS, CDR2 FQNEAQ. This CDR3 region has 17 residues. The V end was cut by 5 bases, the J end by 2 bases, with 19 bases between. CDR3 nucleotide sequence: TGTGCCAGCAGCATAATAGCTGCTGGGACGGGCAATCAGCCCCAGCATTTT. Translated, it gives CASSIIAAGTGNQPQHF. The full variable domain, completed using reference TRBV7-8 and TRBJ1-5, is GAGVSQSPRYKVAKRGQDVALRCDPISGHVSLFWYQQALGQGPEFLTYFQNEAQLDKSGLPSDRFFAERPEGSVSTLKIQRTQQEDSAVYLCASSIIAAGTGNQPQHFGDGTRLSIL.